The clone carrying this TCR beta chain is a singleton in its sample. This CDR3 spans 16 amino acids. V was cut by 2 bases and J by 0 bases, with 14 bases left in between. CDR1 is SGHRS, CDR2 YFSETQ, per germline. The sample comes from a study of control samples from healthy donors and cancer patients. Profiling relied on immunoSEQ multiplex PCR, and the TCRdb table lists in-frame clones only, not all of them. The sample has approximately 180,000 clones, more than 90% seen once. The chain employs TRBV5-1 and TRBJ1-1, with unresolved D. This sequence originates from a woman in her forties in good health. The sample was blood. This CDR3 reads CASSLSPATLNTEAFF. The DNA for the CDR3 is TGCGCCAGCAGCTTATCGCCCGCCACCTTGAACACTGAAGCTTTCTTT. The full variable domain, its missing parts supplied by reference TRBV5-1 and TRBJ1-1, is KAGVTQTPRYLIKTRGQQVTLSCSPISGHRSVSWYQQTPGQGLQFLFEYFSETQRNKGNFPGRFSGRQFSNSRSEMNVSTLELGDSALYLCASSLSPATLNTEAFFGQGTRLTVV.